The clone carrying this T cell receptor beta chain appeared a few times. The antigen remains undetermined. The sample is drawn from a study of T cells in Graves' hyperthyroidism and ophthalmopathy. V shed 0 bases and J 5 bases; nucleotides not matched to a gene: 6. CDR3 length: 15 residues. CDR1 and CDR2 (germline): SGHDN, FVKESK. Findings and limits, study-wide: The authors' 13 V-J model separated ophthalmopathy from stable hyperthyroidism.

Template material for amplifying TCR beta CDR3 regions consisted of RNA transcripts. Carried out on the TCR CDR3, a first-round RT-PCR used the HTBI primer set. TCRdb itself ran the multiplex PCR reads through MiXCR, one entry per CDR3 protein. This table has 450,000 to 650,000 distinct CDR3 sequences, approximately 17% appearing once. This receptor was taken from a woman aged 18-30 years with Graves' ophthalmopathy. Material for sequencing was blood. This sequence joins TRBV14 and TRBJ2-7, with 8 bases aligning to TRBD2. Here the CDR3 reads CASSQDLAGGHEQYF. CDR3 bases: TGTGCCAGCAGCCAAGATCTCGCGGGAGGCCACGAGCAGTACTTC.